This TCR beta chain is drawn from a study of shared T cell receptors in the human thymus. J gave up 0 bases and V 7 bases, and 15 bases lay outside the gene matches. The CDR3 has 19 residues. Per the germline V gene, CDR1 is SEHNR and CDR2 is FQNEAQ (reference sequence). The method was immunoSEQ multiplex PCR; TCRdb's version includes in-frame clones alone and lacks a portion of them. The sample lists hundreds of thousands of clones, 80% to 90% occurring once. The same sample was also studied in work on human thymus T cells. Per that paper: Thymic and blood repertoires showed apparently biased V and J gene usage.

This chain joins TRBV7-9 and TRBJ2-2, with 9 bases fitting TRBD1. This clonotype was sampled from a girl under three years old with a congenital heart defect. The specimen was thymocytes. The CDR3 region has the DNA TGTGCCAGCAACGGGGCGGGGACAGGGCTTTTACCGAACACCGGGGAGCTGTTTTTT. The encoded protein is CASNGAGTGLLPNTGELFF. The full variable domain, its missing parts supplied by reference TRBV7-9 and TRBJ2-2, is DTGVSQNPRHKITKRGQNVTFRCDPISEHNRLYWYRQTLGQGPEFLTYFQNEAQLEKSRLLSDRFSAERPKGSFSTLEIQRTEQGDSAMYLCASNGAGTGLLPNTGELFFGEGSRLTVL.